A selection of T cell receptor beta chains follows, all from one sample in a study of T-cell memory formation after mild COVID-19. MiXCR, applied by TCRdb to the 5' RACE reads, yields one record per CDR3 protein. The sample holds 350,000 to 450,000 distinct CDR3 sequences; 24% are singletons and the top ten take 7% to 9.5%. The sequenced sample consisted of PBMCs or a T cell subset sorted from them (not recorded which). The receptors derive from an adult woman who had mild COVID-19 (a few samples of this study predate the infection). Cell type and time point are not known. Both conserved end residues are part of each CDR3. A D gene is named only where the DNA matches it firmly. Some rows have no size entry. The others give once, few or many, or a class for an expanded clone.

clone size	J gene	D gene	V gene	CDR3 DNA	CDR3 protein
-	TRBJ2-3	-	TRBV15	TGTGCCACCAGCGGGGGAAGGGTGGCGGGCGTCAATACGCAGTATTTT	CATSGGRVAGVNTQYF
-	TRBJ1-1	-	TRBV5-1	TGCGCCACCCGGGCTTCAGGAGGATTGAACACTGAAGCTTTCTTT	CATRASGGLNTEAFF
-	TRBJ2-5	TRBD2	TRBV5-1	TGCGCCAGCAGCTTGGCTAGCGGGGGAATAGAGACCCAGTACTTC	CASSLASGGIETQYF
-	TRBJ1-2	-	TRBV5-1	TGCGCCAGCAGCTTGGAACCCAGATATGGCTACACCTTC	CASSLEPRYGYTF
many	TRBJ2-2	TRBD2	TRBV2	TGTGCCAGCAACAGCGGGGGGGCCACCGGGGAGCTGTTTTTT	CASNSGGATGELFF
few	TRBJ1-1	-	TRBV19	TGTGCCAGTAGCGCGTTCGGCTCAGGTACGACTGAAGCTTTCTTT	CASSAFGSGTTEAFF
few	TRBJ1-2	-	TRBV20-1	TGCAGTGCTAGTACGGGCGGGGGAACCTATGGCTACACCTTC	CSASTGGGTYGYTF
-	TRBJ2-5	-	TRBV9	TGTGCCAGCAGCGTAGATTGGTTTTCTGGCCAAGAGACCCAGTACTTC	CASSVDWFSGQETQYF
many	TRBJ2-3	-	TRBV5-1	TGCGCCAGCAGCTGGGACCGGAGACTTGCGTTGCAGTATTTT	CASSWDRRLALQYF
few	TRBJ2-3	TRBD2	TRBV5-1	TGCGCCAGCAGCCCGACCGGGGGGGCCACAGATACGCAGTATTTT	CASSPTGGATDTQYF
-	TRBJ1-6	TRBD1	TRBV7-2	TGTGCCAGCAGCCCGGCGGCGGGTTGGGGACAGCTCAATTCACCCCTCCACTTT	CASSPAAGWGQLNSPLHF
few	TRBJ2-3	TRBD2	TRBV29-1	TGCAGCGTTGTACTAGCGGGGGGAGATACGCAGTATTTT	CSVVLAGGDTQYF
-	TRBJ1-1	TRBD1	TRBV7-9	TGTGCCAGCAGCTTAAACGCCGGGACAGGGGATGAAGCTTTCTTT	CASSLNAGTGDEAFF
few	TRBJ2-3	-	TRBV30	TGTGCCTGGAGTAAAACTAGGGGTACGCAGTATTTT	CAWSKTRGTQYF
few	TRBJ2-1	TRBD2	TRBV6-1	TGTGCCAGCATGGGACTAGGTGGACTCGAGGAGCAGTTCTTC	CASMGLGGLEEQFF
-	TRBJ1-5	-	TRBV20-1	TGCAGTGCTAGAGCCCGGGGCGAGGGGAGGCCCCAGCATTTT	CSARARGEGRPQHF
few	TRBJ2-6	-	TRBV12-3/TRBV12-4	TGTGCCAGCAGTCCACAGAGATCTGGGGCCAACGTCCTGACTTTC	CASSPQRSGANVLTF
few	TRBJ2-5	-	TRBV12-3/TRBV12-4	TGTGCCAGCGGGACGGCCAGAACCCAGTACTTC	CASGTARTQYF
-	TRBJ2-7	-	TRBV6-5	TGTGCCAGCACCCAGGGAAGTCTGGGGGAGCAGTACTTC	CASTQGSLGEQYF
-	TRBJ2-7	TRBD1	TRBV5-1	TGCGCCAGCAGCTGGCAGGGGGTATCGAGCGACGAGCAGTACTTC	CASSWQGVSSDEQYF
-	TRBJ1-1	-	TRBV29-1	TGCAGCGTTGCAGGGGTCCTGTACACTGAAGCTTTCTTT	CSVAGVLYTEAFF
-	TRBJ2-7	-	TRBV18	TGTGCCAGCTCACCATCCCCGGGTATCCACGAGCAGTACTTC	CASSPSPGIHEQYF
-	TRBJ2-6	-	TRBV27	TGTGCCAGCAGTCTCGAGGGTGGTACCCTTTCTGGGGCCAACGTCCTGACTTTC	CASSLEGGTLSGANVLTF
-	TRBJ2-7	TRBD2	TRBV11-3	TGTGCCAGCAGTCGCCCGGGGGGAGTCGGGTACTTC	CASSRPGGVGYF
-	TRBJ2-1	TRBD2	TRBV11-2	TGTGCCAGCAGCTTAGGCCGGACTAGCGGGAGCTCCTACAATGAGCAGTTCTTC	CASSLGRTSGSSYNEQFF
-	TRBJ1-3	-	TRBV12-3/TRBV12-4	TGTGCCAGCAGTCCCGACAGCTACTCTGGAAACACCATATATTTT	CASSPDSYSGNTIYF
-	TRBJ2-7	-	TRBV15	TGTGCCACCAGCAACCCGCCAGATCAATTGGAGCAGTACTTC	CATSNPPDQLEQYF
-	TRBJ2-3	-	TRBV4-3	TGCGCCAGCAGCCAAGCCAGGTTCGGCACAGATACGCAGTATTTT	CASSQARFGTDTQYF
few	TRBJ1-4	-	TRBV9	TGTGCCAGCAGCGTAGGGAGTGAAAAACTGTTTTTT	CASSVGSEKLFF
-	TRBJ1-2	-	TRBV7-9	TGTGCCAGCAGCGGAAAAGGGGGGGCGGATGGCTACACCTTC	CASSGKGGADGYTF
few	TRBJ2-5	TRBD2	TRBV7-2	TGTGCCAGCAGCTTAGCAGCACGGGGGGTCCAAGAGACCCAGTACTTC	CASSLAARGVQETQYF
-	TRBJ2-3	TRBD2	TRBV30	TGTGCCTTTGCCAGCGGGATCCCCACAGATACGCAGTATTTT	CAFASGIPTDTQYF
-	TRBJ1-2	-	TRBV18	TGTGCCAGCTCACGGTCAAGCGGGGCCTATGGCTACACCTTC	CASSRSSGAYGYTF
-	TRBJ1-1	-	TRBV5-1	TGCGCCAGCAGCTTGGCTTCCGGAAGGAACACTGAAGCTTTCTTT	CASSLASGRNTEAFF
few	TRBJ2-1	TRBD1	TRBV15	TGTGCCACCAGCAGCCCTCCGGGACAGGGTGAGTTCTTC	CATSSPPGQGEFF
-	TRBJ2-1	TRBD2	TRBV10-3	TGTGCCATCAGTAGCCAAGCGGGACTTTACAATGAGCAGTTCTTC	CAISSQAGLYNEQFF
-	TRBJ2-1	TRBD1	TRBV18	TGTGCCACCCGGACAGGGGAGAACAATGAGCAGTTCTTC	CATRTGENNEQFF
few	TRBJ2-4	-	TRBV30	TGTGCCTGGAGTAGCTATGAAAACATTCAGTACTTC	CAWSSYENIQYF
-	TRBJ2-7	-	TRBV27	TGTGCCAGCACCTCCCTACAGGGTTTTTCGGACGAGCAGTACTTC	CASTSLQGFSDEQYF
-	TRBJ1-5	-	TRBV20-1	TGCAGTGTAGGAGGGGTGGGACAGCCCCAGCATTTT	CSVGGVGQPQHF
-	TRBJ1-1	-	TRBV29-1	TGCAGCGTATGGATCGGAGACACTGAAGCTTTCTTT	CSVWIGDTEAFF
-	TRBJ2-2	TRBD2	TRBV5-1	TGCGCCAGCAGCTTGGCACTAGCGGGAGGGCCTTTAGGCACCGGGGAGCTGTTTTTT	CASSLALAGGPLGTGELFF
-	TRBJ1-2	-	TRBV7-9	TGTGCCAGCAGCACCGGACAGAACTATGGCTACACCTTC	CASSTGQNYGYTF
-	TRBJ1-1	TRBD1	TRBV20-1	TGCAGTGCTAGAGCTTCATCGACAGGGGATTCGGCTGAAGCTTTCTTT	CSARASSTGDSAEAFF
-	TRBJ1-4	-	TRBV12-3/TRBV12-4	TGTGCCAGCAGTTTAAATGTTGAAAAACTGTTTTTT	CASSLNVEKLFF
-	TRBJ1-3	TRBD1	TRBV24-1	TGTGCCACCAGGTCGTCGACAGGGAACGGAAACACCATATATTTT	CATRSSTGNGNTIYF
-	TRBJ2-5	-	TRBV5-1	TGCGCCAGCAGCTTGGAAGGGGGTAGGGAGACCCAGTACTTC	CASSLEGGRETQYF